A selection of T cell receptor beta chains follows, all from one sample in a study of T cell responses to AZD1222 COVID-19 vaccine. TCRdb's copy holds only in-frame clones and misses some; the assay was immunoSEQ multiplex PCR. The sample contains 150,000 or so clones, about 90% of which appear only once. The sequencing here drew on peripheral blood, taken on day 0 of AZD1222 vaccination. Receptors were obtained from an adult in good health. Both conserved end residues are part of each CDR3. The D gene is left open where the match is weak. Rows may omit the clone size; those that give it use once, few, many or a size class.

J,size,D,length,V,CDR3,DNA
TRBJ2-3,NA,NA,13,TRBV27,CASSLSRLDTQYF,TGTGCCAGCAGTTTAAGCAGGTTGGATACGCAGTATTTT
TRBJ1-2,NA,NA,13,TRBV28,CASSFPGIYGYTF,TGTGCCAGCAGTTTCCCAGGAATCTATGGCTACACCTTC
TRBJ2-5,NA,NA,12,TRBV12-3/TRBV12-4,CASSLIVETQYF,TGTGCCAGCAGTTTAATTGTGGAGACCCAGTACTTC
TRBJ2-7,NA,TRBD1,14,TRBV5-5,CASSLGTGGYEQYF,TGTGCCAGCAGCTTGGGGACAGGCGGCTACGAGCAGTACTTC
TRBJ2-7,NA,TRBD2,16,TRBV5-1,CASSPILAGGSYEQYF,TGCGCCAGCAGCCCTATTCTAGCGGGAGGTTCCTACGAGCAGTACTTC
TRBJ1-2,NA,NA,15,TRBV6-4,CASNPPAGTNYGYTF,TGTGCCAGCAATCCTCCCGCCGGGACGAACTATGGCTACACCTTC
TRBJ2-1,NA,NA,15,TRBV19,CASSIPLGSSYEQFF,TGTGCCAGTAGTATCCCCCTCGGGAGTTCTTATGAGCAGTTCTTC
TRBJ1-2,NA,NA,14,TRBV3-1/TRBV3-2,CASQPANSGYGYTF,TGTGCCAGCCAACCGGCGAACTCTGGGTATGGCTACACCTTC
TRBJ1-5,NA,NA,16,TRBV28,CASSFGQPYSNQPQHF,TGTGCCAGCAGTTTTGGACAGCCCTATAGCAATCAGCCCCAGCATTTT
TRBJ1-2,NA,TRBD1,15,TRBV19,CASSDPGQGASGYTF,TGTGCCAGTAGTGACCCGGGACAGGGGGCATCGGGCTACACCTTC
TRBJ1-5,once,NA,13,TRBV28,CASTPAGGQPQHF,TGTGCCAGCACCCCGGCGGGGGGTCAGCCCCAGCATTTT
TRBJ1-6,once,NA,15,TRBV28,CASSLFPGLNSPLHF,TGTGCCAGCAGTTTATTTCCAGGGCTTAATTCACCCCTCCACTTT
TRBJ2-1,NA,NA,10,TRBV20-1,CSASPNGGFF,TGCAGTGCTAGCCCTAATGGAGGGTTCTTC
TRBJ1-6,once,NA,13,TRBV7-2,CASSFEREGPLHF,TGTGCCAGCAGCTTCGAACGTGAGGGTCCCCTCCACTTT
TRBJ2-5,NA,NA,14,TRBV7-3,CASSQTATEETQYF,TGTGCCAGCAGCCAGACCGCGACCGAAGAGACCCAGTACTTC
TRBJ1-5,NA,NA,15,TRBV28,CASSLRENSNQPQHF,TGTGCCAGCAGTTTACGGGAAAATAGCAATCAGCCCCAGCATTTT
TRBJ2-5,NA,NA,12,TRBV7-6,CASSLNQETQYF,TGTGCCAGCAGCTTAAACCAAGAGACCCAGTACTTC
TRBJ2-3,NA,NA,16,TRBV3-1/TRBV3-2,CARDFPGTSLTDTQYF,TGTGCCAGAGACTTCCCCGGGACTTCTCTCACAGATACGCAGTATTTT
TRBJ2-1,NA,NA,14,TRBV19,CASSIDQETPKQFF,TGTGCCAGTAGTATAGATCAGGAGACTCCCAAGCAGTTCTTC
TRBJ1-1,few,NA,15,TRBV7-3,CASSLNPREFTEAFF,TGTGCCAGCAGCTTAAACCCCAGGGAGTTCACTGAAGCTTTCTTT
TRBJ2-5,NA,TRBD1,14,TRBV9,CASSAGQWGETQYF,TGTGCCAGCAGCGCGGGACAGTGGGGGGAGACCCAGTACTTC
TRBJ2-7,NA,NA,15,TRBV25-1,CASSDSETPIPGQYF,TGTGCCAGCAGTGATTCCGAAACACCCATACCAGGGCAGTACTTC
TRBJ2-1,NA,NA,16,TRBV29-1,CSVESLFTDSYNEQFF,TGCAGCGTTGAGTCTCTCTTTACAGATTCCTACAATGAGCAGTTCTTC
TRBJ2-5,NA,TRBD2,19,TRBV7-2,CASSLSDVGAGGPDETQYF,TGTGCCAGCAGCTTAAGTGATGTTGGTGCGGGAGGGCCCGACGAGACCCAGTACTTC
TRBJ1-1,NA,TRBD1,15,TRBV9,CASSPTTGGLTEAFF,TGTGCCAGCAGCCCTACTACAGGGGGGCTCACTGAAGCTTTCTTT
TRBJ2-1,NA,NA,16,TRBV18,CASSPPGRRSYNEQFF,TGTGCCAGCTCACCACCGGGACGCCGCTCCTACAATGAGCAGTTCTTC
TRBJ2-7,NA,NA,12,TRBV7-9,CASGLQSYEQYF,TGTGCCAGCGGATTGCAGTCCTACGAGCAGTACTTC
TRBJ1-1,NA,NA,13,TRBV30,CAWSVSWDTEAFF,TGTGCCTGGAGTGTATCTTGGGACACTGAAGCTTTCTTT
TRBJ2-7,NA,NA,14,TRBV6-2/TRBV6-3,CASSYHRGGYEQYF,TGTGCCAGCAGTTACCACAGGGGGGGATACGAGCAGTACTTC
TRBJ2-7,NA,NA,13,TRBV5-6,CASSLGSTEEQYF,TGTGCCAGCAGCTTGGGCAGCACCGAAGAGCAGTACTTC
TRBJ1-2,NA,NA,13,TRBV15,CATRGTGNYGYTF,TGTGCCACTCGAGGGACCGGGAACTATGGCTACACCTTC
TRBJ1-2,NA,NA,15,TRBV19,CASSPQGTPGYGYTF,TGTGCCAGTAGTCCTCAGGGGACACCAGGCTATGGCTACACCTTC
TRBJ1-1,NA,NA,15,TRBV5-4,CASSWARQDYTEAFF,TGTGCCAGCAGCTGGGCCCGACAGGACTACACTGAAGCTTTCTTT
TRBJ1-2,NA,NA,14,TRBV5-6,CASTRDRFNYGYTF,TGTGCCAGCACCCGTGACAGATTTAACTATGGCTACACCTTC
TRBJ2-1,NA,TRBD2,15,TRBV5-1,CASSFSLAGEGEQFF,TGCGCCAGCAGCTTTAGCCTAGCGGGAGAGGGTGAGCAGTTCTTC
TRBJ1-6,NA,NA,14,TRBV27,CASRNVGGGSPLHF,TGTGCCAGCAGGAATGTGGGGGGCGGTTCACCCCTCCACTTT
TRBJ2-7,once,NA,13,TRBV6-6,CASSYSGLYEQYF,TGTGCCAGCAGTTACTCCGGACTGTACGAGCAGTACTTC
TRBJ1-5,NA,NA,13,TRBV28,CATRDGALGPQHF,TGTGCCACCAGGGACGGAGCCTTGGGGCCCCAGCATTTT
TRBJ2-2,NA,TRBD1,15,TRBV6-5,CASSRAGGSTGELFF,TGTGCCAGCAGTCGCGCAGGGGGCTCGACCGGGGAGCTGTTTTTT
TRBJ1-6,NA,NA,17,TRBV28,CASSLHAAAGISSPLHF,TGTGCCAGCAGTTTACATGCAGCGGCGGGTATAAGTTCACCCCTCCACTTT
TRBJ2-7,NA,NA,11,TRBV20-1,CSAGLSYEQYF,TGCAGTGCTGGACTCTCCTACGAGCAGTACTTC
TRBJ2-1,once,NA,11,TRBV24-1,CANVRYNEQFF,TGTGCCAATGTCAGGTACAATGAGCAGTTCTTC
TRBJ1-5,NA,NA,14,TRBV30,CAWSPGTRSQPQHF,TGTGCCTGGAGTCCCGGGACCCGGAGTCAGCCCCAGCATTTT
TRBJ2-7,NA,NA,13,TRBV6-5,CASMVDGLYEQYF,TGTGCCAGCATGGTTGACGGTCTCTACGAGCAGTACTTC
TRBJ2-2,NA,NA,16,TRBV9,CASSAPSGSNTGELFF,TGTGCCAGCAGCGCTCCCAGCGGTTCGAACACCGGGGAGCTGTTTTTT
TRBJ1-1,NA,NA,13,TRBV2,CASSGGPNTEAFF,TGTGCCAGCAGTGGAGGGCCGAACACTGAAGCTTTCTTT
TRBJ2-7,NA,NA,14,TRBV6-5,CASSRTGGSYEQYF,TGTGCCAGCAGCAGGACTGGGGGGTCCTACGAGCAGTACTTC
TRBJ2-2,NA,NA,14,TRBV30,CAWSVVRGGGELFF,TGTGCCTGGAGTGTGGTACGGGGAGGCGGGGAGCTGTTTTTT
TRBJ2-1,NA,NA,14,TRBV5-1,CASSATGLTNEQFF,TGCGCCAGCAGCGCTACCGGACTTACCAATGAGCAGTTCTTC
TRBJ1-5,NA,NA,15,TRBV3-1/TRBV3-2,CASSQGGTSPLPQHF,TGTGCCAGCAGCCAAGGGGGGACATCCCCTTTACCCCAGCATTTT
TRBJ2-5,NA,TRBD2,15,TRBV24-1,CATSDQRGPQETQYF,TGTGCCACCAGTGACCAGCGGGGACCCCAAGAGACCCAGTACTTC
TRBJ1-1,NA,NA,12,TRBV28,CASSEEYTEAFF,TGTGCCAGCAGTGAGGAATACACTGAAGCTTTCTTT
TRBJ1-1,NA,NA,19,TRBV6-1,CASSVQPWEAGQSSTEAFF,TGTGCCAGCAGTGTCCAGCCCTGGGAAGCGGGACAATCGAGTACTGAAGCTTTCTTT